The source of this T cell receptor (beta chain) is a study of regulatory T cells in long-lasting Graves disease. Whole-study results and caveats: Persistent Graves' patients showed less TCR diversity than newly diagnosed patients showed.

With iRepertoire HTBI primers and Arm-PCR of CDR3 regions, TCR beta libraries were built. TCRdb passed the multiplex PCR reads through MiXCR, listing each CDR3 protein once. This table holds hundreds of thousands of distinct CDR3 sequences, about 16% found once. Time point reported: newly diagnosed GD, antithyroid drugs for less than 3 months. From PBMCs, RNA was extracted and then used to make the TCR library. About this clonotype: Its cognate antigen is unknown.

These records were also assigned to another study, of T cells in Graves' hyperthyroidism and ophthalmopathy. From that second work: Blood also carried most thyroid clonotypes expanded above 0.001.

The material was peripheral blood mononuclear cells (PBMCs), obtained at new diagnosis, from a patient treated with antithyroid drugs. The origin of this receptor is a woman in her twenties or thirties with Graves disease.

In DNA form, the CDR3 reads TGTGCCAGCAGGTTTCTAGCGGCGCATTACGAGCAGTTCTTC. Its protein is CASRFLAAHYEQFF. The genes are TRBV2 and TRBJ2-1, with 7 positions matching TRBD2. The germline CDR1 and CDR2 sequences are SNHLY and FYNNEI. There are 14 residues in the CDR3. Unmatched junction bases numbered 12, after V lost 6 bases and J lost 10 bases.